This T cell receptor (beta chain) came from a study of T cell responses to AZD1222 COVID-19 vaccine (dated by TCRdb to about 2021). Turning to the overall study: AZD1222 recipients with second doses at about 4 weeks or about 12 weeks were pooled, because spike-specific TCR depth and breadth did not differ between schedules. TCR sequencing was performed for roughly 250 trial participants, of whom 207 were given two doses of AZD1222 and approximately 26 were given two doses of MenACWY control vaccine. Trial participants were enrolled into age subgroups of 18-55, 56-69 and 70-plus years, which contained roughly 140, 27 and 60 TCR-sequenced participants, respectively. What the research found in general, with its limitations: Most participants were white British and females outnumbered males, and the authors suggested that clonal diversity may have been underestimated. In the small 56-69-year group, the increase in depth fell short of significance, most likely because of low power. Reportedly, almost half of the unique spike-specific TCRs recognized epitopes lying outside the regions that are mutated in the B.1.351 and B.1.1.7 variants. Spike-specific TCR breadth and depth rose significantly after two AZD1222 doses compared with day 0 and with MenACWY recipients. Because no samples from the day 14 peak response were available, repertoires could be characterized only after the peak T cell response. The whole spike protein was spanned by vaccine-associated CD4 TCRs, and dominant responses were seen in regions 160-218 and 743-854. Conclusions about previously exposed vaccinees were limited because only six AZD1222 recipients were SARS-CoV-2 seropositive at baseline.

The CDR3 regions of human TCRbeta chains were subjected to immunosequencing. Regarding the original processing steps: Repertoire TCRs were checked for matches against a reference library of SARS-CoV-2-specific TCRs that had been generated using the MIRA antigen-specificity platform. Breadth was defined as the fraction of unique TCRs that were SARS-CoV-2-associated. Depth was defined as the fraction of total T cells that were SARS-CoV-2-associated. Using the MIRA data, each spike-specific TCR was assigned both to the spike region to which the TCR was reactive and to a CD4 or CD8 class. Log10-transformed breadth and depth values were compared by one-way ANOVA with Sidak's multiple comparisons tests. The immuneACCESS repertoire file appears here via TCRdb, limited to in-frame rearrangements. These files lack a portion of the clones; in checked studies, under half of the deficit traces to unresolved V genes, and the cause of the others is not known. For V, J and clone size, that table is used; D and trimming come from the DNA. For this sample there are about 90,000 clones; about 86% appear just once. More than 6% of the sample lies in the top ten.

The sample's time point label, decoded: baseline before first vaccination. The vaccinee samples were drawn from two UK trials, COV001 and COV002, one of which was a single-blind randomized controlled phase 2/3 trial testing AZD1222 (ChAdOx1 nCoV-19) in healthy adults. For TCRbeta chain sequencing, PBMC samples were collected from trial participants at day 0 and at day 28 after the second dose. On this clone itself: The antigen this receptor binds is unknown. No base quality information exists; no much larger clone differs at one position.

Here the sequenced sample was peripheral blood, taken on day 0 of AZD1222 vaccination. The origin of this receptor is an adult in good health.

The CDR3 protein sequence reads: CASSLTSGRAVADTQYF. The DNA is as follows: TGCGCCAGCAGCTTAACTAGCGGGAGGGCCGTCGCAGATACGCAGTATTTT. The chain uses TRBV5-1 and TRBJ2-3, and 13 bases in between align with TRBD2. The germline V gene sets CDR1 to SGHRS and CDR2 to YFSETQ. Compared with germline, V lacks 2 bases and J lacks 4 bases; bases without a gene match: 7. The CDR3 numbers 17 residues from cysteine through phenylalanine. Of the read, only the CDR3 DNA is kept; its 51 bases are in frame from base 1.